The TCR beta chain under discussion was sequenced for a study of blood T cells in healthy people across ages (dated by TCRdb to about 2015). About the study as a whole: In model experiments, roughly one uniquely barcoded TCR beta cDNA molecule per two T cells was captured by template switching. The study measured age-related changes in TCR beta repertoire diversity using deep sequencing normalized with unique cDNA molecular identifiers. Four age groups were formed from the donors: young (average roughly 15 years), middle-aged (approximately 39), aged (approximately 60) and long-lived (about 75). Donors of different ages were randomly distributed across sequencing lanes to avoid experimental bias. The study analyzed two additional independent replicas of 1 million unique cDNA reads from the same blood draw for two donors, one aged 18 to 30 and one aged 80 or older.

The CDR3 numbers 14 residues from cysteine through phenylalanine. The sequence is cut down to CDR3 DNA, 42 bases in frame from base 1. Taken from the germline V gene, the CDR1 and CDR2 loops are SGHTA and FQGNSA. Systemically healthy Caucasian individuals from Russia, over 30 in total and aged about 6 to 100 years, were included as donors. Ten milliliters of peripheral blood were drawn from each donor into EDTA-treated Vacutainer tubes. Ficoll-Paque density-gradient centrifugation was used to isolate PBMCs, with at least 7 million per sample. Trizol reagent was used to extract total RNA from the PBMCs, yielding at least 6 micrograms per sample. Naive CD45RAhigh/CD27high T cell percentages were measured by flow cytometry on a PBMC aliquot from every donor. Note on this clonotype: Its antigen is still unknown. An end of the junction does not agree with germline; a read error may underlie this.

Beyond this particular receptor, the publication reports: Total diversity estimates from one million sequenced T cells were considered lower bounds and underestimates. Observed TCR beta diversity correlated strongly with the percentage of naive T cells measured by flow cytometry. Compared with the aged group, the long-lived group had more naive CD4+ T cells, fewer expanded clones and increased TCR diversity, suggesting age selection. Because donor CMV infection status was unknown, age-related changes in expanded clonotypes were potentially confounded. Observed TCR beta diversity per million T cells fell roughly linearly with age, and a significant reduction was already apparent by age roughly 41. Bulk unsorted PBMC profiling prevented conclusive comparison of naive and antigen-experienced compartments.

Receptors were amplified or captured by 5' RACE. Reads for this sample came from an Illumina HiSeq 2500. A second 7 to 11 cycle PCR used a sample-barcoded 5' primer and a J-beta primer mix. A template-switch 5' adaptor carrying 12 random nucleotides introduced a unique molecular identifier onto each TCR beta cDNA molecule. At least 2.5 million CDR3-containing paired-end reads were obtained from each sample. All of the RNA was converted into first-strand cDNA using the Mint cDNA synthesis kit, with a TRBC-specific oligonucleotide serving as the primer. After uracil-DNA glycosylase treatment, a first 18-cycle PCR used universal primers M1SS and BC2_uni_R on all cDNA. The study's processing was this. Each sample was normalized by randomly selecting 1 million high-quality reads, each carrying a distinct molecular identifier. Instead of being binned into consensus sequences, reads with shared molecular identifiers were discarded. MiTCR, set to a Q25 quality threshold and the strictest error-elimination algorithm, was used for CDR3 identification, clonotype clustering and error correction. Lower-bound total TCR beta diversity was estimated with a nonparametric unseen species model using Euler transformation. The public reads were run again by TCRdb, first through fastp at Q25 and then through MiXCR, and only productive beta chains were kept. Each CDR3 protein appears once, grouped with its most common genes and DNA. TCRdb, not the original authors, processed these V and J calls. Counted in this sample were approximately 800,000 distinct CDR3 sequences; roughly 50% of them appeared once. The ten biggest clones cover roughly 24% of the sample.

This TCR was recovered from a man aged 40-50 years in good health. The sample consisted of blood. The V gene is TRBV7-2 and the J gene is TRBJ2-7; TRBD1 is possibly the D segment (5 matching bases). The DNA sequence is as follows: TGTGCCTGCAGCCATGCTGCTGGGGCCGGAGAGCAGTACTTC. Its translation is CACSHAAGAGEQYF.